The rows below give T cell receptor beta chains drawn from one sample of a study of T cells in Graves' hyperthyroidism and ophthalmopathy. TCRdb redid the calling of the multiplex PCR reads with MiXCR, one entry per CDR3 protein. The data hold about 560,000 distinct CDR3 sequences, with approximately 15% observed a single time. Input material: blood. These receptors all come from a woman aged 18-29 years with Graves' hyperthyroidism. Both conserved end residues are part of each CDR3. A D gene is named only where the DNA matches it firmly. Size is omitted from some rows. Given values are once, few, many or a class for expanded clones.

j_gene: TRBJ1-1
v_gene: TRBV7-9
abundance: many
d_gene: -
CDR3aa: CASSFKAYTEAFF
CDR3nt: TGTGCCAGCAGCTTTAAGGCGTACACTGAAGCTTTCTTT

j_gene: TRBJ2-7
v_gene: TRBV29-1
abundance: few
d_gene: TRBD1
CDR3aa: CSVTSTGGGWSEQYF
CDR3nt: TGCAGCGTCACCTCTACAGGGGGAGGTTGGAGTGAGCAGTACTTC

j_gene: TRBJ2-5
v_gene: TRBV5-6
abundance: many
d_gene: -
CDR3aa: CASSLAYVETQYF
CDR3nt: TGTGCCAGCAGCTTGGCTTATGTGGAGACCCAGTACTTC

j_gene: TRBJ2-7
v_gene: TRBV27
abundance: many
d_gene: -
CDR3aa: CASSFNAEYEQYF
CDR3nt: TGTGCCAGCAGTTTTAATGCCGAGTACGAGCAGTACTTC

j_gene: TRBJ2-2
v_gene: TRBV6-1
abundance: many
d_gene: TRBD1
CDR3aa: CASRTPGQGGSGELFF
CDR3nt: TGTGCCAGCAGGACACCGGGACAGGGGGGATCCGGGGAGCTGTTTTTT

j_gene: TRBJ2-3
v_gene: TRBV12-3/TRBV12-4
abundance: many
d_gene: TRBD2
CDR3aa: CASSEYAGGSTDTQYF
CDR3nt: TGTGCCAGCAGTGAATACGCGGGAGGTAGCACAGATACGCAGTATTTT

j_gene: TRBJ2-5
v_gene: TRBV12-3/TRBV12-4
abundance: -
d_gene: TRBD2
CDR3aa: CASRGLAGETQYF
CDR3nt: TGTGCCAGCAGGGGACTAGCCGGGGAGACCCAGTACTTC

j_gene: TRBJ1-6
v_gene: TRBV12-3/TRBV12-4
abundance: many
d_gene: -
CDR3aa: CASGQGHSPLHF
CDR3nt: TGTGCCAGCGGGCAGGGACATTCACCCCTCCACTTT

j_gene: TRBJ2-3
v_gene: TRBV12-3/TRBV12-4
abundance: few
d_gene: TRBD2
CDR3aa: CASSLSGSRDTQYF
CDR3nt: TGTGCCAGCAGTCTTAGCGGGTCTAGAGATACGCAGTATTTT

j_gene: TRBJ2-7
v_gene: TRBV10-2
abundance: -
d_gene: -
CDR3aa: CASSEMSVYEQYF
CDR3nt: TGCGCCAGCAGTGAGATGAGCGTCTACGAGCAGTACTTC

j_gene: TRBJ1-3
v_gene: TRBV7-2
abundance: -
d_gene: -
CDR3aa: CASSHRGGGAGNTIYF
CDR3nt: TGTGCCAGCAGCCACCGAGGGGGGGGAGCTGGAAACACCATATATTTT

j_gene: TRBJ2-1
v_gene: TRBV28
abundance: -
d_gene: TRBD2
CDR3aa: CASSPGWAGAGYNEQFF
CDR3nt: TGTGCCAGCAGCCCCGGCTGGGCGGGAGCGGGGTACAATGAGCAGTTCTTC

j_gene: TRBJ1-1
v_gene: TRBV5-1
abundance: -
d_gene: -
CDR3aa: CASSLDSGAEAFF
CDR3nt: TGCGCCAGCAGCTTGGATTCAGGGGCTGAAGCTTTCTTT

j_gene: TRBJ1-6
v_gene: TRBV4-2
abundance: -
d_gene: -
CDR3aa: CASSQDGAVNNSPLHF
CDR3nt: TGTGCCAGCAGCCAAGATGGGGCAGTCAATAATTCACCCCTCCACTTT

j_gene: TRBJ2-5
v_gene: TRBV20-1
abundance: many
d_gene: TRBD2
CDR3aa: CSARDSGSETQYF
CDR3nt: TGCAGTGCTAGGGATAGCGGGTCGGAGACCCAGTACTTC

j_gene: TRBJ2-2
v_gene: TRBV10-3
abundance: -
d_gene: TRBD2
CDR3aa: CAIRVLAGGTGELFF
CDR3nt: TGTGCCATCAGGGTACTAGCGGGAGGAACCGGGGAGCTGTTTTTT

j_gene: TRBJ1-1
v_gene: TRBV5-6
abundance: many
d_gene: -
CDR3aa: CASSLEQLTEAFF
CDR3nt: TGTGCCAGCAGCTTGGAACAGCTCACTGAAGCTTTCTTT

j_gene: TRBJ1-1
v_gene: TRBV28
abundance: many
d_gene: -
CDR3aa: CASRTGGITEAFF
CDR3nt: TGTGCCAGCAGGACGGGGGGCATCACTGAAGCTTTCTTT

j_gene: TRBJ1-1
v_gene: TRBV2
abundance: many
d_gene: -
CDR3aa: CASVRTEAFF
CDR3nt: TGTGCCAGTGTACGGACTGAAGCTTTCTTT

j_gene: TRBJ2-1
v_gene: TRBV4-2
abundance: few
d_gene: -
CDR3aa: CASSQTPGENSYNEQFF
CDR3nt: TGTGCCAGCAGCCAAACCCCGGGCGAGAACTCCTACAATGAGCAGTTCTTC

j_gene: TRBJ2-7
v_gene: TRBV5-1
abundance: many
d_gene: -
CDR3aa: CASSPETGAVYEQYF
CDR3nt: TGCGCCAGCAGCCCGGAGACAGGCGCGGTCTACGAGCAGTACTTC

j_gene: TRBJ2-2
v_gene: TRBV12-3/TRBV12-4
abundance: -
d_gene: -
CDR3aa: CASSEWTGTGELFF
CDR3nt: TGTGCCAGCAGTGAATGGACGGGCACCGGGGAGCTGTTTTTT

j_gene: TRBJ2-2
v_gene: TRBV11-2
abundance: many
d_gene: TRBD1
CDR3aa: CASSLDRGGQAGELFF
CDR3nt: TGTGCCAGCAGCCTCGACAGGGGCGGGCAGGCCGGGGAGCTGTTTTTT

j_gene: TRBJ2-2
v_gene: TRBV5-1
abundance: few
d_gene: -
CDR3aa: CASGRISGIGAGELFF
CDR3nt: TGCGCCAGCGGGAGGATTTCGGGGATCGGAGCCGGGGAGCTGTTTTTT

j_gene: TRBJ2-1
v_gene: TRBV20-1
abundance: few
d_gene: TRBD2
CDR3aa: CSARTPGGLAGEFYNEQFF
CDR3nt: TGCAGTGCTAGAACCCCGGGGGGACTAGCGGGAGAGTTCTACAATGAGCAGTTCTTC

j_gene: TRBJ1-1
v_gene: TRBV7-2
abundance: -
d_gene: -
CDR3aa: CASRNRLPLLTEAFF
CDR3nt: TGTGCCAGCAGAAACAGGCTCCCCTTACTCACTGAAGCTTTCTTT

j_gene: TRBJ1-1
v_gene: TRBV15
abundance: few
d_gene: TRBD1
CDR3aa: CATSGQGAPEAFF
CDR3nt: TGTGCCACCAGCGGCCAGGGGGCCCCTGAAGCTTTCTTT

j_gene: TRBJ2-1
v_gene: TRBV2
abundance: many
d_gene: -
CDR3aa: CASSEAGSSFIYNEQFF
CDR3nt: TGTGCCAGCAGTGAAGCGGGGTCTAGCTTCATATACAATGAGCAGTTCTTC

j_gene: TRBJ2-1
v_gene: TRBV12-3/TRBV12-4
abundance: many
d_gene: TRBD2
CDR3aa: CASRGTSGVGEQFF
CDR3nt: TGTGCCAGCAGAGGGACTAGCGGTGTGGGTGAGCAGTTCTTC

j_gene: TRBJ2-1
v_gene: TRBV11-2
abundance: many
d_gene: TRBD2
CDR3aa: CASSLGTSGGADEQFF
CDR3nt: TGTGCCAGCAGCTTAGGTACTAGCGGGGGGGCCGATGAGCAGTTCTTC

j_gene: TRBJ2-7
v_gene: TRBV5-1
abundance: -
d_gene: -
CDR3aa: CASSPAGSPYEQYF
CDR3nt: TGCGCCAGCAGCCCCGCCGGGTCTCCCTACGAGCAGTACTTC

j_gene: TRBJ2-1
v_gene: TRBV10-3
abundance: -
d_gene: TRBD2
CDR3aa: CAMGLAAGDEQFF
CDR3nt: TGTGCCATGGGACTAGCAGCAGGCGATGAGCAGTTCTTC

j_gene: TRBJ1-1
v_gene: TRBV20-1
abundance: -
d_gene: -
CDR3aa: CSARVPGTEAFF
CDR3nt: TGCAGTGCTAGGGTCCCAGGGACTGAAGCTTTCTTT

j_gene: TRBJ2-1
v_gene: TRBV6-1
abundance: many
d_gene: -
CDR3aa: CATISPGASTGNEQFF
CDR3nt: TGTGCCACCATTTCCCCAGGGGCGAGTACTGGGAATGAGCAGTTCTTC

j_gene: TRBJ2-7
v_gene: TRBV2
abundance: many
d_gene: -
CDR3aa: CASSARGLNYEQYF
CDR3nt: TGTGCCAGCAGTGCGAGGGGGTTGAACTACGAGCAGTACTTC

j_gene: TRBJ1-3
v_gene: TRBV19
abundance: -
d_gene: TRBD1
CDR3aa: CASSKSGQASGNTIYF
CDR3nt: TGTGCCAGTAGTAAATCTGGACAGGCATCCGGAAACACCATATATTTT

j_gene: TRBJ2-7
v_gene: TRBV7-6
abundance: -
d_gene: TRBD1
CDR3aa: CAGSSGTGHYEQYF
CDR3nt: TGTGCCGGCAGTTCCGGGACAGGGCACTACGAGCAGTACTTC

j_gene: TRBJ2-3
v_gene: TRBV29-1
abundance: -
d_gene: TRBD2
CDR3aa: CSVEPTSALTDTQYF
CDR3nt: TGCAGCGTTGAGCCAACTAGCGCCCTCACAGATACGCAGTATTTT

j_gene: TRBJ2-5
v_gene: TRBV25-1
abundance: few
d_gene: -
CDR3aa: CASSEGHTQETQYF
CDR3nt: TGTGCCAGCAGTGAGGGACATACGCAAGAGACCCAGTACTTC

j_gene: TRBJ2-7
v_gene: TRBV12-3/TRBV12-4
abundance: many
d_gene: TRBD2
CDR3aa: CASSRGTSGRIEQYF
CDR3nt: TGTGCCAGCAGTCGGGGGACTAGCGGGAGGATCGAGCAGTACTTC

j_gene: TRBJ1-1
v_gene: TRBV14
abundance: few
d_gene: -
CDR3aa: CASSQDRGWGRMNTEAFF
CDR3nt: TGTGCCAGCAGCCAAGATAGGGGTTGGGGACGCATGAACACTGAAGCTTTCTTT

j_gene: TRBJ2-7
v_gene: TRBV12-3/TRBV12-4
abundance: many
d_gene: -
CDR3aa: CASSLAGPNPYEQYF
CDR3nt: TGTGCCAGCAGTTTAGCCGGGCCGAACCCCTACGAGCAGTACTTC

j_gene: TRBJ2-5
v_gene: TRBV24-1
abundance: -
d_gene: TRBD1
CDR3aa: CATSDPGTGELKTQYF
CDR3nt: TGTGCCACCAGTGATCCCGGGACAGGGGAGTTGAAGACCCAGTACTTC

j_gene: TRBJ2-1
v_gene: TRBV7-2
abundance: many
d_gene: TRBD2
CDR3aa: CASSLELAGVFNEQFF
CDR3nt: TGTGCCAGCAGCTTAGAACTAGCGGGAGTCTTTAATGAGCAGTTCTTC

j_gene: TRBJ2-1
v_gene: TRBV2
abundance: -
d_gene: -
CDR3aa: CASSEAHYNEQFF
CDR3nt: TGTGCCAGCAGTGAAGCGCATTACAATGAGCAGTTCTTC

j_gene: TRBJ1-2
v_gene: TRBV28
abundance: many
d_gene: -
CDR3aa: CASTLGGRGYGYTF
CDR3nt: TGTGCCAGCACCCTGGGGGGGCGGGGGTATGGCTACACCTTC

j_gene: TRBJ1-6
v_gene: TRBV20-1
abundance: -
d_gene: -
CDR3aa: CSARVEAGNSPLHF
CDR3nt: TGCAGTGCTAGAGTGGAGGCTGGGAATTCACCCCTCCACTTT

j_gene: TRBJ1-4
v_gene: TRBV12-3/TRBV12-4
abundance: -
d_gene: -
CDR3aa: CASRREKRKLFF
CDR3nt: TGTGCCAGCAGGCGAGAAAAGCGAAAACTGTTTTTT

j_gene: TRBJ1-5
v_gene: TRBV6-4
abundance: -
d_gene: -
CDR3aa: CASSLHGLQNQPQHF
CDR3nt: TGTGCCAGCAGTCTACACGGACTGCAGAATCAGCCCCAGCATTTT

j_gene: TRBJ2-1
v_gene: TRBV12-3/TRBV12-4
abundance: many
d_gene: TRBD2
CDR3aa: CASSLAPGGPEEQFF
CDR3nt: TGTGCCAGCAGTTTAGCGCCGGGGGGGCCGGAGGAGCAGTTCTTC

j_gene: TRBJ2-7
v_gene: TRBV20-1
abundance: many
d_gene: -
CDR3aa: CSARGPRAGEQYF
CDR3nt: TGCAGTGCCCGCGGGCCGCGGGCGGGTGAGCAGTACTTC

j_gene: TRBJ1-3
v_gene: TRBV4-3
abundance: many
d_gene: TRBD1
CDR3aa: CASSQKTGGAGNTIYF
CDR3nt: TGCGCCAGCAGCCAAAAGACAGGGGGCGCAGGAAACACCATATATTTT

j_gene: TRBJ2-7
v_gene: TRBV20-1
abundance: few
d_gene: -
CDR3aa: CSARMAAGPVEQYF
CDR3nt: TGCAGTGCTAGAATGGCGGCGGGGCCTGTCGAGCAGTACTTC

j_gene: TRBJ2-7
v_gene: TRBV20-1
abundance: many
d_gene: TRBD2
CDR3aa: CSATSGLSYEQYF
CDR3nt: TGCAGTGCTACTAGCGGGCTTTCCTACGAGCAGTACTTC

j_gene: TRBJ2-7
v_gene: TRBV7-2
abundance: many
d_gene: -
CDR3aa: CASSIQGPGLGGVYEQYF
CDR3nt: TGTGCCAGCAGCATACAAGGACCGGGTCTGGGCGGAGTCTACGAGCAGTACTTC

j_gene: TRBJ2-5
v_gene: TRBV10-2
abundance: -
d_gene: -
CDR3aa: CASSEAGKSETQYF
CDR3nt: TGCGCCAGCAGTGAGGCCGGGAAATCAGAGACCCAGTACTTC

j_gene: TRBJ1-5
v_gene: TRBV4-1
abundance: -
d_gene: TRBD1
CDR3aa: CASSFGRGLRNQPQHF
CDR3nt: TGCGCCAGCAGCTTCGGCAGGGGGCTCAGGAATCAGCCCCAGCATTTT